This T cell receptor (beta chain) came from a study of cytomegalovirus exposure and HLA in healthy donors. Study-level results: Among the CMV-associated chains, a few were confirmed in vitro as specific for CMV antigens. Researchers reported in a later analysis that common viral pathogens appeared linked to several top clusters.

V shed 0 bases and J shed 0 bases, with 7 bases lying between them. Germline CDR1 and CDR2: SGDLS and YYNGEE. The CDR3 totals 15 residues. Turning to this clone: The antigen is unknown. This sample also contains other DNA sequences that code for the same CDR3.

The PCR made use of 60 Vbeta and 13 Jbeta primers. TCRdb's table, derived via immunoSEQ multiplex PCR, lists solely in-frame clones and lacks some. The top ten clones hold roughly 3.5% of a sample with some 63,000 clones, 80% of them seen once. The V and J genes are TRBV9 and TRBJ1-3; no reliable D call. The sample was PBMCs. The sequence came from a woman in her thirties or forties in good health and CMV-seronegative. The CDR3 sequence: CASSVGGGSGNTIYF. CDR3 nucleotides: TGTGCCAGCAGCGTAGGTGGAGGCTCTGGAAACACCATATATTTT.